This TCR beta chain came from a study of blood T cell repertoires in COVID-19 (dated by TCRdb to about 2020). Study-wide context: Samples covering the acute and convalescent phases of COVID-19 were provided by collaborators in the United States, Italy and Spain. Nearly every sample came with metadata listing a de-identified subject ID, COVID-19 status, age in years and sex. The prospective study material was composed of cDNA or gDNA derived from T cells, B-cell-depleted T cells, or PBMCs. The samples were drawn from two sources: the first 160 participants of the ongoing ImmuneRACE study, and 1,200 or so subjects contributed by 6 global collaborators. Deeply sampled blood TCRbeta repertoires from subjects exposed to, actively infected with, or recovered from COVID-19 were included in the dataset. The repertoires were released in a freely available public database intended as a resource for research on the immune response to SARS-CoV-2. Where available, HLA class I and class II types were obtained from metadata supplied by the sample provider rather than from assay-based typing. Study-wide findings and limitations: The quantity of clinical and demographic metadata differed by source and by participant and was supplied without curation.

Its CDR3 holds 14 amino acids, cysteine through phenylalanine. Only the CDR3 DNA is retained, 42 bases long and in frame from the first base. CDR1 and CDR2 are drawn from the germline V gene (reference sequence): DFQATT, SNEGSKA. V ends up 3 bases short and J 11 bases short, with an unmatched junction base count of 11. This clone was detected a few times. Its antigen has not been determined. No qualities accompany the bases; no much larger clone lies one base away. TCRbeta CDR3 regions were amplified from genomic DNA using the immunoSEQ Assay, a bias-controlled multiplex PCR. The study's own analysis went as follows. The number of nucleated cells in each sample was estimated from the amplification of reference gene primers within the assay. To quantify the absolute abundance of each unique TCRbeta CDR3 rearrangement, sequence reads were collapsed and filtered. Productive Simpson clonality was computed per sample as the square root of Simpson's diversity index over productive rearrangements. TCRdb's version of the immuneACCESS table is confined to in-frame rearrangements and falls short of the full clone set. An unresolved V gene accounts for under half of the shortfall where checked; the remainder is of unknown origin. That table gives V, J and clone size, and the DNA gave D and trimming. The sample records a few hundred thousand clones, 70% to 90% of which are singletons. More than 7.5% of the sample belongs to the ten largest clones.

Participants in the prospective study were enrolled through a virtual design, were aged roughly 18 to 100 years, and lived in roughly 24 United States geographic areas. In the prospective study, participants were assigned to cohorts based on the clinical history participants reported in a screening survey and a study questionnaire. Recovered participants in ImmuneRACE Cohort 3 were defined as having two consecutive negative NP/OP PCR tests, clearance from a healthcare professional, or resolution of symptoms. In the prospective study, mobile phlebotomists collected whole blood, serum and a nasopharyngeal or oropharyngeal swab from each participant. Participants in the prospective study had the option to provide additional blood draws and questionnaires over a 2-month period. Blood samples from the prospective study were shipped frozen or at room temperature prior to DNA extraction.

In this chain, TRBV20-1 is recombined with TRBJ1-1; the central 11 bases match TRBD1. Sequenced input: PBMCs or T cells enriched from blood (not recorded which). This receptor was obtained from a woman in her sixties or seventies who had recovered from COVID-19. The DNA reads as follows: TGCAGTGCTAGTTCTCCGGACAGGGGGCCAGGGGCTTTCTTT. Translated, it gives CSASSPDRGPGAFF.